The T cell receptor (beta chain) under discussion was sequenced for a study of Graves' ophthalmopathy and Graves' hyperthyroidism. Amplification from RNA transcripts yielded the TCR beta CDR3 regions. RT-PCR in the first round used HTBI primers; a second-round multiplex PCR followed. TCRdb analysed the multiplex PCR reads with MiXCR anew, one entry per CDR3 protein. The repertoire includes 400,000 or so distinct CDR3 sequences, approximately 18% of them detected once, and about 2.4% sits in the top ten. The CDR3 runs to 14 residues. With 2 bases removed from V and 0 bases from J, the gap between germline ends came to 8 bases. The germline V gene has CDR1 SGHRS and CDR2 YFSETQ. This clonotype was seen many times.

The V gene is TRBV5-1, the J gene TRBJ1-1; D not resolved. The material sequenced was peripheral blood. This TCR came from an adult woman with stable Graves' hyperthyroidism. The CDR3 DNA reads as TGCGCCAGCAGCTTAGGAAATCTGAACACTGAAGCTTTCTTT. Translating gives CASSLGNLNTEAFF.